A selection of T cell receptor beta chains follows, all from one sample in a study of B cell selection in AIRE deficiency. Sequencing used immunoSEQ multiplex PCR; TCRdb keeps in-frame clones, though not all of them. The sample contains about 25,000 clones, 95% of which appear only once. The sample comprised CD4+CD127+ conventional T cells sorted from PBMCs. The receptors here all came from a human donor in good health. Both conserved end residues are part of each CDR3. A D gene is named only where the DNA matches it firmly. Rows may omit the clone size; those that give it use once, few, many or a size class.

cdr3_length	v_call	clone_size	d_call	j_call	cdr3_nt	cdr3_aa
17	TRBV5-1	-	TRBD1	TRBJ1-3	TGCGCCAGCAGCTTGGGGGACAGGTATAGCTCTGGAAACACCATATATTTT	CASSLGDRYSSGNTIYF
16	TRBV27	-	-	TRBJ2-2	TGTGCCAGCAGTTTAGCCGGATGGGGGTCCAGCGGGGAGCTGTTTTTT	CASSLAGWGSSGELFF
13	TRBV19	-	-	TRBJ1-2	TGTGCCAGTAGTATAGGCCAGGTCTATGGCTACACCTTC	CASSIGQVYGYTF
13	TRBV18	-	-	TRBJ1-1	TGTGCCAGCTCAGGATCTTTGAACACTGAAGCTTTCTTT	CASSGSLNTEAFF
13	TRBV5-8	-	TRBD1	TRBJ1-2	TGTGCCAGCAGCTTGCAGGGGGCGCGGGGCTACACCTTC	CASSLQGARGYTF
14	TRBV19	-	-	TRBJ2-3	TGTGCCAGTAGCGGGGGTCCCACAACAGATACGCAGTATTTT	CASSGGPTTDTQYF
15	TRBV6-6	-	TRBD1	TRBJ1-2	TGTGCCAGCAGTTACGCCGACAGGGGGAGGGTGGGCTACACCTTC	CASSYADRGRVGYTF
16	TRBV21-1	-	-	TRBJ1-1	TGTGCCAGCAGCAAAGTAGTAGGGGAATTCCCCACTGAAGCTTTCTTT	CASSKVVGEFPTEAFF
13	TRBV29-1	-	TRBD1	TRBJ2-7	TGCAGCGTTGAAGAAGGGACAGGCAAAGGGCAGTACTTC	CSVEEGTGKGQYF
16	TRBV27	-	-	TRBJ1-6	TGTGCCAGCAGTTACGTTGGGGGAATCCGTAATTCACCCCTCCACTTT	CASSYVGGIRNSPLHF
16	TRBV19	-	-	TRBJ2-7	TGTGCCAGTAGCCTCAGCGGCATGGTCCCCTCCTACGAGCAGTACTTC	CASSLSGMVPSYEQYF
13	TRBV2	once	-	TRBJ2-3	TGTGCCAGCAAGGGCAGAGCCACAGATACGCAGTATTTT	CASKGRATDTQYF
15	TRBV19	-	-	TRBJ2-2	TGTGCCAGTAGTTCTAGCCGGGGAGAGCACCGGGGAGCTGTTTTT	CASSSSRGEHRGAVF
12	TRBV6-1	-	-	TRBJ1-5	TGTGCCAGCAGTCTTCGGGTTCAGCCCCAGCATTTT	CASSLRVQPQHF
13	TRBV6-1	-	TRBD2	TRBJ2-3	TGTGCCAGCAGTAGCGGGGTAACAGATACGCAGTATTTT	CASSSGVTDTQYF
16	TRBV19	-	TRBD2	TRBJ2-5	TGTGCCAGTAGCCTCGTGGGGGGGACCTCTCGGCGGACCCAGTACTTC	CASSLVGGTSRRTQYF
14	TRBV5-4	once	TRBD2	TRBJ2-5	TGTGCCAGCAGCTTGGCGATAGCGGGGGAGACCCAGTACTTC	CASSLAIAGETQYF
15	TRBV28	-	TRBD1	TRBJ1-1	TGTGCCAGCAGTCAACTCCGGGACAGGCCGACTGAAGCTTTCTTT	CASSQLRDRPTEAFF
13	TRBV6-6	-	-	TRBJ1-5	TGTGCCAGCAGTTACTCACTTGGGGAACCCCAGCATTTT	CASSYSLGEPQHF
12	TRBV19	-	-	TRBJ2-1	TGTGCCAGTAGTCGAGAGGCTGATGAGCAGTTCTTC	CASSREADEQFF
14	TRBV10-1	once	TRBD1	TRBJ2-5	TGCGCCAGCAGAGACAGGGGCTTGGGGGAGACCCAGTACTTC	CASRDRGLGETQYF
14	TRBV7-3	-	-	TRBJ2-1	TGTGCCAGCACCACCGGAGGGGGGGCGGATGAGCAGTTCTTC	CASTTGGGADEQFF
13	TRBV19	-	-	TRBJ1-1	TGTGCCAGTAGTCGTATCGGGGGGACTGAAGCTTTCTTT	CASSRIGGTEAFF
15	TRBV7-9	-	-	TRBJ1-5	TGTGCCAGCAGCCAGTCGGGGAACACGAATCAGCCCCAGCATTTT	CASSQSGNTNQPQHF
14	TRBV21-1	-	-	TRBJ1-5	TGTGCCAACCGGGGCGGGATAGGATACCAGCCCCAGCATTTT	CANRGGIGYQPQHF
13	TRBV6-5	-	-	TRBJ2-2	TGTGCCAGCCTAACTAAGGAATCCGGGGAGCTGTTTTTT	CASLTKESGELFF
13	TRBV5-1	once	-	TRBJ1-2	TGCGCCAGCAGCCTGACCGATTCTATCGGCTACACCTTC	CASSLTDSIGYTF
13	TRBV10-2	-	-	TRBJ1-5	TGCGCCAGCAGTGAGGGGGCCAGGCAGCCCCAGCATTTT	CASSEGARQPQHF
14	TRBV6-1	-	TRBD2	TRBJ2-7	TGTGCCACCCGGGGGACTAGCTTCAGTCTCGAGCAGTACTTC	CATRGTSFSLEQYF
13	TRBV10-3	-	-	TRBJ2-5	TGTGCCATCAGTAGTGGGGAGGAGGAGACCCAGTACTTC	CAISSGEEETQYF
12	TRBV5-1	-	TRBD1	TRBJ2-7	TGCGCCAGCAGCGGGGACAGGCGCGAGCAGTACTTC	CASSGDRREQYF
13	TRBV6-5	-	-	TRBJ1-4	TGTGCCAGCAGTTACAGGGGCAGGGAAAAACTGTTTTTT	CASSYRGREKLFF
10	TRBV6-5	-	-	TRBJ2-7	TGTGCCACCCTCTTCGACGAGCAGTACTTC	CATLFDEQYF
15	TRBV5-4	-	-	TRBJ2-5	TGTGCCAGCAGCTTGATGAGATCGACCAAAGAGACCCAGTACTTC	CASSLMRSTKETQYF
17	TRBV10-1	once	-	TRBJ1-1	TGCGCCAGCAGTGAGAGGGGCCGGGAGAGCATGAACACTGAAGCTTTCTTT	CASSERGRESMNTEAFF